These 3 T cell receptor beta chains were all obtained from the same sample, sequenced in a study of CD8 T cells in ankylosing spondylitis (dated by TCRdb to 2017 to 2019). What the authors observed across the whole study: Blood from ankylosing spondylitis patients appeared to be characterized by a TCR beta motif made up of several highly homologous amino acid variants.

Preparation of the library involved 5' RACE. The sample was run on an Illumina HiSeq 2500. TCRdb trimmed public reads at Q25 via fastp, called clones via MiXCR and kept in-frame beta chains. Entries are consolidated by CDR3 protein sequence, retaining the most common genes and DNA. Here the sample has fewer than 550,000 distinct CDR3 sequences; 5.3% occur a single time. 3% to 4.5% of the sample belongs to the ten largest clones. Antigens of these TCRs are unknown. The sequencing sample was made of blood, either unsorted or a sorted T cell fraction (not recorded which). All receptors come from a male donor with ankylosing spondylitis.

This clonotype was seen repeatedly, ten times or more. The genes are TRBV7-6 and TRBJ2-7; TRBD1 might be the D (6 bases). The CDR3 is made up of 15 amino acids. Between the trimmed V and J ends, which lost 2 bases and 2 bases, there was a span of 13 bases. Germline-derived CDR1 and CDR2 are SGHVS and FNYEAQ. The CDR3 region is CASSLRPDSPYEQYF. CDR3 DNA sequence: TGTGCCAGCAGCTTACGTCCGGACAGTCCCTACGAGCAGTACTTC.

The genes are TRBV9 and TRBJ1-1; TRBD1 might be the D (6 bases). CDR1 is SGDLS and CDR2 is YYNGEE in the germline V gene. The CDR3 contains 13 residues. Deletions cut 0 bases from V and 8 bases from J, with 11 bases between. CDR3 sequence reads: CASSVAPGVEAFF. CDR3 in DNA: TGTGCCAGCAGCGTAGCCCCAGGGGTAGAAGCTTTCTTT.

In its sample, this clonotype was seen many times. The CDR3 protein is CASSVGSSHTQETQYF. DNA of the CDR3: TGTGCCAGCAGTGTGGGATCTAGCCACACCCAAGAGACCCAGTACTTC. This chain joins TRBV12-3 or TRBV12-4 and TRBJ2-5; tentatively, D is TRBD2 (5 bases). The CDR3 runs to 16 residues. V shed 5 bases and J shed 1 base, with 17 bases lying between them.